A single sample gave rise to the 24 T cell receptor beta chains below, sequenced in a study of cytomegalovirus exposure and HLA in healthy donors. Researchers ran the PCR with 60 Vbeta and 13 Jbeta primers. Generated by immunoSEQ multiplex PCR, the TCRdb table keeps only in-frame clones and is missing some. The data hold 150,000 to 200,000 clones, with less than 90% observed a single time. Source material: PBMCs. The receptor set was obtained from a girl less than two years old in good health and CMV-seronegative.

The genes are TRBV27 and TRBJ2-7; 9 positions agree with TRBD2. The germline gives CDR1 MNHEY, CDR2 SMNVEV (reference sequence). J lost 0 bases, V lost 8 bases, and 5 bases had no gene match. There are 14 residues in the CDR3. CDR3 sequence: CASSRGRDSYEQYF. The CDR3 DNA reads as TGTGCCAGCTCCCGCGGGAGGGACTCCTACGAGCAGTACTTC.

This chain links TRBV6-5 with TRBJ1-1, with D maybe TRBD1 (6 bases). V lost 4 bases and J lost 1, with 10 bases in between. The CDR3 extends over 14 amino acids. CDR1 and CDR2 from the germline V gene are MNHEY and SVGAGI. The CDR3 nucleotides read TGTGCCAGCAGTTCCCAGGGGCGGAACACTGAAGCTTTCTTT. It translates to CASSSQGRNTEAFF.

The chain couples TRBV15 to TRBJ2-6; D is uncertain. In germline, CDR1 is LNHNV, CDR2 YYDKDF (reference sequence). The CDR3 runs to 16 residues. Trimming cost V 7 bases and J 0 bases, with 13 bases left between them. The CDR3 is CATTQTHISGANVLTF. The CDR3 coding sequence is TGTGCCACCACCCAAACTCATATCTCTGGGGCCAACGTCCTGACTTTC.

The chain recombines TRBV9 with TRBJ2-3; D is perhaps TRBD2 (6 bases). V gave up 1 base and J gave up 2 bases, with 8 bases separating them. The CDR3 sequence is 14 residues long. Germline loops: CDR1 SGDLS, CDR2 YYNGEE. The chain's CDR3 is CASSVWGDTDTQYF. For the CDR3, the DNA is TGTGCCAGCAGCGTATGGGGGGACACAGATACGCAGTATTTT.

The genes are TRBV11-2 and TRBJ2-1; 13 nucleotides match TRBD2. With 6 bases clipped from V and 9 bases from J, the junction kept 17 bases outside the gene matches. Germline lookup yields CDR1 SGHAT and CDR2 FQNNGV. The CDR3 runs to 18 residues. The CDR3, as DNA: TGTGCCAGCAGAGCCACTAGCGGGGGGGCCGGATTGAGGAGTGAGCAGTTCTTC. Translated, it gives CASRATSGGAGLRSEQFF.

This chain connects TRBV27 to TRBJ2-2, with 8 nucleotides matching TRBD1. V lost 6 bases and J lost 6; bases outside the gene matches: 12. This CDR3 spans 16 amino acids. The V gene's germline CDR1 is MNHEY and CDR2 SMNVEV (reference sequence). The CDR3 region is CASRSLDRESPGELFF. The CDR3 bases are TGTGCCAGCAGGTCCCTGGACAGGGAATCTCCCGGGGAGCTGTTTTTT.

This clone was recorded a few times. The chain has TRBV13 and TRBJ2-7, with 9 nucleotides matching TRBD1. The CDR3 sequence is 15 residues long. Germline V gene data show CDR1 as PRHDT and CDR2 as FYEKMQ (reference sequence). Losses at the gene ends were 0 bases for V and 3 bases for J; bases not matched to a gene: 3. The CDR3 region has the DNA TGTGCCAGCAGCTTAGGTAAGGGACAGGGCTACGAGCAGTACTTC. Translation gives CASSLGKGQGYEQYF. Together with reference TRBV13 and TRBJ2-7, the CDR3 gives the full variable domain: AAGVIQSPRHLIKEKRETATLKCYPIPRHDTVYWYQQGPGQDPQFLISFYEKMQSDKGSIPDRFSAQQFSDYHSELNMSSLELGDSALYFCASSLGKGQGYEQYFGPGTRLTVT.

This clone was observed a handful of times. An end of the junction differs from the germline gene, which may be a read error. The gene calls are TRBV6-1 and TRBJ1-2, with D tentatively TRBD1 (5 bases). Germline values: CDR1 MNHNS, CDR2 SASEGT. The CDR3 totals 15 residues. CDR3 in DNA: TGTGCCAACAGTGAAGCGGGGAGGGGTAACTATGGCTACACCTTC. Its translation is CANSEAGRGNYGYTF.

J is TRBJ2-2 and V is TRBV6-5, with TRBD1 matching over 8 bases. This CDR3 is built from 15 residues. Trimming removed 2 bases from V and 1 base from J; junction bases left unmatched: 0. Looked up from germline, CDR1 is MNHEY and CDR2 is SVGAGI. The CDR3: CASSYGTGNTGELFF. CDR3 nucleotides: TGTGCCAGCAGTTACGGGACAGGGAACACCGGGGAGCTGTTTTTT.

The CDR3 sequence is CASSITGDTEAFF. CDR3 in DNA: TGTGCCAGTAGTATCACAGGGGATACTGAAGCTTTCTTT. The rearrangement links TRBV19 to TRBJ1-1, with 7 nucleotides matching TRBD1. The V gene's germline CDR1 is LNHDA and CDR2 SQIVND (reference sequence). The V segment lost 3 bases and the J segment 5 bases; nucleotides outside the gene matches: 3. The CDR3 length is 13 residues.

V is TRBV4-1 and J is TRBJ2-7; 8 nucleotides match TRBD1. The germline V gene encodes CDR1 MGHRA and CDR2 YSYEKL. V was pared by 6 bases and J by 7 bases, with 8 bases of the junction left unmatched. The CDR3 covers 13 residues. CDR3 DNA sequence: TGCGCCAGCAGGGGGGGACAGGCTAGGGAGCAGTACTTC. It codes for CASRGGQAREQYF.

This clone was found a few times. This rearrangement joins TRBV10-3 to TRBJ2-1; TRBD2 matches at 15 bases. Germline V gene lookup returns CDR1 ENHRY and CDR2 SYGVKD. The CDR3 has 13 residues. With V trimmed by 10 bases and J by 7 bases, 2 bases remained unmatched. CDR3: CASGLAGGNEQFF. CDR3 in DNA: TGTGCCAGCGGACTAGCGGGGGGGAATGAGCAGTTCTTC.

This chain uses TRBV19 with TRBJ2-1, with 10 bases matching TRBD2. The CDR3 extends over 15 amino acids. CDR1 is LNHDA, CDR2 SQIVND, per germline (reference sequence). V lost 4 bases to trimming and J lost 8 bases; unmatched junction nucleotides: 8. CDR3 sequence reads: CASSNSGGAFDEQFF. The CDR3 DNA reads TGTGCCAGTAGTAACAGCGGGGGGGCCTTCGATGAGCAGTTCTTC. Based on the CDR3 plus reference TRBV19 and TRBJ2-1, the full variable domain is DGGITQSPKYLFRKEGQNVTLSCEQNLNHDAMYWYRQDPGQGLRLIYYSQIVNDFQKGDIAEGYSVSREKKESFPLTVTSAQKNPTAFYLCASSNSGGAFDEQFFGPGTRLTVL.

The CDR3 loop reads CAGGGAGQETQYF. CDR3 DNA: TGTGCCGGGGGGGGAGCGGGGCAAGAGACCCAGTACTTC. V usage is TRBV2 and J usage is TRBJ2-5, with 7 bases that match TRBD2. CDR1 SNHLY and CDR2 FYNNEI come from the germline V gene. V was pared by 11 bases and J by 2 bases, with 8 bases of the junction left unmatched. This CDR3 has 13 amino acids.

V is TRBV5-1 and J is TRBJ2-4; 7 bases line up with TRBD2. J lost 0 bases, V lost 4 bases, and 13 bases had no gene match. This CDR3 has 18 residues. In germline, CDR1 is SGHRS, CDR2 YFSETQ. CDR3 DNA: TGCGCCAGCAGCGTTTCGGGGGGACCGCGACTAGCCAAAAACATTCAGTACTTC. It yields the protein CASSVSGGPRLAKNIQYF.

The gene calls are TRBV9 and TRBJ2-1; D possibly corresponds to TRBD2 (7 bases). CDR3 length: 16 residues. V was shortened by 3 bases and J by 9 bases, with 22 bases between the two germline ends. Germline V gene data show CDR1 as SGDLS and CDR2 as YYNGEE. The CDR3 DNA reads as TGTGCCAGCAGCGGATTGGGGGGGGCGCAGGGTGGTGAGCAGTTCTTC. Encoded protein: CASSGLGGAQGGEQFF.

The V gene is TRBV7-9, the J gene TRBJ2-1; TRBD2 matches 13 bases. From germline, CDR1 is SEHNR and CDR2 FQNEAQ (reference sequence). The J segment lost 8 bases and the V segment lost 2 bases, leaving 6 bases of the junction unmatched. CDR3 length equals 16 residues. The CDR3: CASSLRTSGSGDEQFF. In nucleotides, the CDR3 is TGTGCCAGCAGCTTAAGGACTAGCGGGAGCGGCGATGAGCAGTTCTTC. Based on the CDR3 plus reference TRBV7-9 and TRBJ2-1, the full variable domain is DTGVSQNPRHKITKRGQNVTFRCDPISEHNRLYWYRQTLGQGPEFLTYFQNEAQLEKSRLLSDRFSAERPKGSFSTLEIQRTEQGDSAMYLCASSLRTSGSGDEQFFGPGTRLTVL.

The chain joins TRBV5-1 to TRBJ2-7, with 8 bases identical to TRBD1. The J segment lost 4 bases and the V segment lost 4 bases, leaving 10 bases of the junction unmatched. This CDR3 spans 15 amino acids. Germline V gene lookup returns CDR1 SGHRS and CDR2 YFSETQ. The CDR3: CASSPLGQGAYEQYF. For the CDR3, the DNA is TGCGCCAGCAGCCCCTTAGGACAGGGAGCGTACGAGCAGTACTTC. Variable domain in full (rest from reference TRBV5-1 and TRBJ2-7): KAGVTQTPRYLIKTRGQQVTLSCSPISGHRSVSWYQQTPGQGLQFLFEYFSETQRNKGNFPGRFSGRQFSNSRSEMNVSTLELGDSALYLCASSPLGQGAYEQYFGPGTRLTVT.

The chain recombines TRBV4-1 with TRBJ2-7, with D possibly matching TRBD2 (6 bases). CDR1 is MGHRA, CDR2 YSYEKL, per germline. V was cut by 4 bases and J by 2 bases, with 15 bases left in between. This CDR3 has 15 residues. CDR3 nucleotide sequence: TGCGCCAGCAGCCCGGGAGTGGGCGGGGCCTACGAGCAGTACTTC. Translation gives CASSPGVGGAYEQYF.

The chain links TRBV30 to TRBJ1-1; D is ambiguous. CDR1 and CDR2 from the germline V gene are GTSNPN and SVGIG (reference sequence). V lost 1 base and J lost 3, with 15 bases in between. The CDR3 has 15 amino acids. The CDR3 nucleotides are TGTGCCTGGAGTGAATCGGCGGCGACCTACACTGAAGCTTTCTTT. Translation gives CAWSESAATYTEAFF.

The CDR3 nucleotides read TGCGCCAGCAGCCAAGATGTACTCGGTTTTGGAAACACCATATATTTT. This encodes CASSQDVLGFGNTIYF. The V call is TRBV4-3, the J call TRBJ1-3; D gene unclear. CDR1 and CDR2 (germline): LGHNA, YSLEER. Trimming left V 0 bases short and J 3 bases short, with 12 bases between. The CDR3 spans 16 residues.

The chain recombines TRBV30 with TRBJ1-1; 8 bases align to TRBD1. The CDR3 consists of 13 residues. V lost 6 bases to trimming and J lost 3 bases; unmatched junction nucleotides: 6. Germline CDR1 GTSNPN, CDR2 SVGIG (reference sequence). The CDR3: CACTSGQDTEAFF. CDR3 bases: TGTGCCTGTACGTCGGGACAGGACACTGAAGCTTTCTTT.

This chain joins TRBV5-6 and TRBJ1-2, with 8 bases lining up with TRBD1. Losses at the gene ends were 3 bases for V and 6 bases for J; bases not matched to a gene: 4. This CDR3 is 13 amino acids long. The germline CDR1 and CDR2 sequences are SGHDT and YYEEEE. CDR3 DNA: TGTGCCAGCAGCTGGCTGGACAGGGATGGCTACACCTTC. As protein: CASSWLDRDGYTF.

The CDR3 DNA sequence: TGCGCCAGCAGCCTGGATATCGAGGAAGTGTCCTACGAGCAGTACTTC. It is translated as CASSLDIEEVSYEQYF. This chain uses TRBV10-1 with TRBJ2-7; D remains ambiguous. The germline V and J ends were trimmed by 6 bases and 1 base, with 19 bases remaining between them. The CDR3 spans 16 residues. Germline V gene lookup returns CDR1 WNHNN and CDR2 SYGVQD (reference sequence).